The 6 T cell receptor beta chains below come from one sample, sequenced in a study of T cells in Graves' hyperthyroidism and ophthalmopathy. Regions amplified from RNA transcripts were the TCR beta CDR3 regions. HTBI primers were used for first-round RT-PCR of the TCR CDR3. TCRdb recomputed calls from the multiplex PCR reads with MiXCR, one row per CDR3 protein. The table lists some 600,000 distinct CDR3 sequences, around 13% of them singletons. Sequencing input: blood. The receptor source for this set is a woman in her twenties or thirties with Graves' hyperthyroidism that later progressed to Graves' ophthalmopathy.

This clonotype was counted ten times or more. This rearrangement joins TRBV5-6 to TRBJ2-1; no definite D call. Trimming took 4 bases from V and 0 from J, leaving 14 bases between them. The CDR3 is 16 amino acids. Germline V gene data show CDR1 as SGHDT and CDR2 as YYEEEE. The CDR3 protein is CASSEILRSSYNEQFF. For the CDR3, the DNA is TGTGCCAGCAGCGAGATTTTAAGGAGCTCCTACAATGAGCAGTTCTTC.

This clonotype was observed many times. The rearrangement uses TRBV28 and TRBJ1-1; weak D call: TRBD1 (5 bases). Germline CDR1 is MDHEN and CDR2 is SYDVKM. This CDR3 is built from 14 residues. Trimming shortened V by 2 bases and J by 4 bases, and 11 bases separated the two germline ends. DNA of the CDR3: TGTGCCAGCAGTTTAGTAGTGAGGGGCACTGAAGCTTTCTTT. Translated: CASSLVVRGTEAFF.

This clonotype was picked up a small number of times. This chain connects TRBV19 to TRBJ1-4; D is possibly TRBD1 (6 bases). Germline V gene data show CDR1 as LNHDA and CDR2 as SQIVND (reference sequence). The CDR3 has 15 residues. With 5 bases removed from V and 2 bases from J, the gap between germline ends came to 12 bases. The CDR3 region has the DNA TGTGCCAGTAGTCCTCCGGGACATACTAATGAAAAACTGTTTTTT. Translation gives CASSPPGHTNEKLFF.

There are many counts of this clonotype. CDR3 nucleotide sequence: TGTGCCAGCAGCCCACACCCCGGTCCTGTGAGCTCTGGAAACACCATATATTTT. Translated, it gives CASSPHPGPVSSGNTIYF. This chain links TRBV7-2 with TRBJ1-3, with D unclear. Germline V lookup: CDR1 SGHTA, CDR2 FQGNSA. The CDR3 loop spans 18 amino acids. Trimming removed 5 bases from V and 0 bases from J, with 20 bases in between.

This clonotype was observed at least ten times. The rearrangement joins TRBV7-9 to TRBJ1-3, with D maybe TRBD1 (5 bases). Germline CDR1 reads SEHNR; CDR2 reads FQNEAQ (reference sequence). V was cut by 0 bases and J by 4 bases, with 13 bases left in between. The CDR3 has 16 residues. The CDR3 spells CASSLAWKGSGNTIYF. The DNA for the CDR3 is TGTGCCAGCAGCTTAGCGTGGAAGGGGTCGGGAAACACCATATATTTT.

Comment on this clonotype: This may come from a read error, since a much larger clone is one base off. The rearrangement links TRBV20-1 to TRBJ2-5, with D possibly TRBD2 on 6 matching bases. The CDR3 consists of 12 residues. Germline V gene data show CDR1 as DFQATT and CDR2 as SNEGSKA (reference sequence). The CDR3 bases are TGCAGTGCTAGCGGGAGCAGAGAGACCCGGTACTTC. Residues: CSASGSRETRYF.